The 12 T cell receptor beta chains in this list originate from one sample, sequenced in a study of blood T cell repertoires in COVID-19. Produced via immunoSEQ multiplex PCR; TCRdb's table is partial and in-frame only. The profile shows 55,000 to 80,000 clones, approximately 86% of them singletons. The material sequenced was peripheral blood. The receptors come from a human donor in a cohort sampled during active COVID-19.

The chain recombines TRBV7-2 with TRBJ2-1, with TRBD2 matching over 9 bases. Unmatched junction bases numbered 11, after V lost 5 bases and J lost 3 bases. This CDR3 spans 17 amino acids. Germline V CDR1 and CDR2: SGHTA, FQGNSA. CDR3 amino acids: CASSHDWGSGSYNEQFF. The CDR3 DNA reads TGTGCCAGCAGCCACGACTGGGGTAGCGGGAGCTACAATGAGCAGTTCTTC. Full variable domain (missing parts from reference TRBV7-2 and TRBJ2-1): GAGVSQSPSNKVTEKGKDVELRCDPISGHTALYWYRQSLGQGLEFLIYFQGNSAPDKSGLPSDRFSAERTGGSVSTLTIQRTQQEDSAVYLCASSHDWGSGSYNEQFFGPGTRLTVL.

V gene TRBV5-4 combines with J gene TRBJ1-1; no clear D. CDR1 and CDR2 from the germline V gene are SGHNT and YYREEE (reference sequence). V gave up 0 bases and J gave up 6 bases, with 9 bases separating them. This CDR3 comprises 13 residues. CDR3: CASSLGRRAEAFF. For the CDR3, the DNA is TGTGCCAGCAGCTTGGGAAGGAGGGCTGAAGCTTTCTTT.

The chain couples TRBV11-1 to TRBJ2-7; 7 bases map to TRBD1. The CDR3 consists of 12 residues. V lost 10 bases and J lost 5; bases outside the gene matches: 8. Germline V gives CDR1 SGHAT, CDR2 FQDESV (reference sequence). The CDR3 DNA sequence: TGTGCCACTGGACAGGTTGGTGACGAGCAGTACTTC. This encodes CATGQVGDEQYF.

The chain couples TRBV18 to TRBJ2-7; tentatively, D is TRBD2 (5 bases). The length of the CDR3 is 15 residues. Germline CDR1 reads KGHSH; CDR2 reads LQKENI. Trimming shortened V by 3 bases and J by 4 bases, and 16 bases separated the two germline ends. The CDR3 coding sequence is TGTGCCAGCTCACCCTCTAGTCGGGGTTATTACGAGCAGTACTTC. It yields the protein CASSPSSRGYYEQYF. The full variable domain, with the rest looked up from reference TRBV18 and TRBJ2-7, is NAGVMQNPRHLVRRRGQEARLRCSPMKGHSHVYWYRQLPEEGLKFMVYLQKENIIDESGMPKERFSAEFPKEGPSILRIQQVVRGDSAAYFCASSPSSRGYYEQYFGPGTRLTVT.

This clone was detected only once. The chain couples TRBV27 to TRBJ1-6, with a possible D match to TRBD1 (6 bases). Germline CDR1 MNHEY, CDR2 SMNVEV (reference sequence). Trimming took 5 bases from V and 4 from J, leaving 9 bases between them. CDR3 length equals 14 residues. The CDR3 DNA sequence: TGTGCCAGCAGTACTACAGGGTATAATTCACCCCTCCACTTT. Translating it yields CASSTTGYNSPLHF.

V and J are TRBV10-3 and TRBJ1-2; 7 bases are shared with TRBD1. The V gene end was trimmed by 6 bases and the J gene end by 6 bases; junction bases not matched to a gene: 13. This CDR3 is 15 amino acids long. Germline V gene data show CDR1 as ENHRY and CDR2 as SYGVKD. This chain's CDR3 is CAISAGTVRRDGYTF. The DNA for the CDR3 is TGTGCCATCAGCGCCGGGACAGTGAGGAGAGATGGCTACACCTTC.

The rearrangement joins TRBV18 to TRBJ1-3; 10 bases fit TRBD1. The CDR3 is 16 residues long. Germline assignment: CDR1 KGHSH and CDR2 LQKENI. J lost 0 bases, V lost 4 bases, and 3 bases had no gene match. As DNA, the CDR3 is TGTGCCAGCTCACTAGGGACAGGGGACTCTGGAAACACCATATATTTT. As protein: CASSLGTGDSGNTIYF.

This clone was seen a few times. The junction does not match germline at one end; this may be a read error. The chain joins TRBV25-1 to TRBJ2-2, with D possibly being TRBD1 (6 bases). CDR3 length: 14 residues. Germline V gives CDR1 MGHDK, CDR2 SYGVNS. The chain's CDR3 is CVSNQGPYTGELFF. The CDR3 DNA is TGTGTCAGCAACCAGGGGCCCTACACCGGGGAGCTGTTTTTT.

The rearrangement uses TRBV5-1 and TRBJ1-6; 7 bases line up with TRBD1. J lost 0 bases, V lost 3 bases, and 6 bases had no gene match. CDR3 length: 17 amino acids. Germline V gene lookup returns CDR1 SGHRS and CDR2 YFSETQ. This CDR3 reads CASSSGQASSYNSPLHF. CDR3 in DNA: TGCGCCAGCAGCTCCGGACAGGCAAGCTCCTATAATTCACCCCTCCACTTT.

V and J are TRBV5-6 and TRBJ1-5; no clear D gene. Germline CDR1 and CDR2: SGHDT and YYEEEE. This CDR3 has 14 amino acids. The V end lost 0 bases, the J end lost 3 bases, and 7 bases lay between the germline ends. The CDR3 bases are TGTGCCAGCAGCTTGGCTACTTCCAATCAGCCCCAGCATTTT. It codes for CASSLATSNQPQHF.

V and J are TRBV25-1 and TRBJ1-2, with D perhaps TRBD1 (5 bases). Trimming took 3 bases from V and 2 from J, leaving 16 bases between them. CDR1 is MGHDK, CDR2 SYGVNS, per germline. The CDR3 length is 16 residues. The CDR3 sequence: CASSDYGQGSNYGYTF. Written as DNA, the CDR3 is TGTGCCAGCAGTGATTATGGGCAGGGCTCAAACTATGGCTACACCTTC.

The chain recombines TRBV29-1 with TRBJ2-5, with 9 bases fitting TRBD1. With V trimmed by 6 bases and J by 4 bases, 9 bases remained unmatched. Germline CDR1 is SQVTM and CDR2 is ANQGSEA. The CDR3 has 14 residues. The CDR3 nucleotides are TGCAGCGTATCTGGACAGGGGTTAGGAGAGACCCAGTACTTC. Amino acid sequence: CSVSGQGLGETQYF.